This record covers a single TCR beta chain. Treatment meaning: 19 received Ad26.COV2.S at low or high dose, single or two shots; a few received placebo; per-sample allocation not given. The samples were gathered on day 63 after the first injection of vaccine or placebo. The data derive from a study of Ad26.COV2.S vaccination and SARS-CoV-2 variants. The method was immunoSEQ multiplex PCR; TCRdb's version includes in-frame clones alone and lacks a portion of them. The sample lists roughly 400,000 clones, 90% occurring once. The CDR3 has 11 amino acids. Trimming stripped 4 bases from V and 8 bases from J, with 8 bases between. In germline, CDR1 is MDHEN, CDR2 SYDVKM.

Specimen: peripheral blood, collected in a trial of Ad26.COV2.S vaccine versus placebo. This clonotype was obtained from a person aged 18-65 years who received the Ad26.COV2.S COVID-19 vaccine or a placebo. V is TRBV28 and J is TRBJ1-2; no definite D call. CDR3 residues: CASSWTRGYTF. The CDR3 bases are TGTGCCAGCAGTTGGACCCGCGGCTACACCTTC.